This TCR beta chain emerged from a study of cytomegalovirus exposure and HLA in healthy donors. There are a few counts of this clone. Germline is not matched at one junction end, which may reflect a read error. Other DNA variants within this sample encode the same CDR3. The PCR contained 60 Vbeta and 13 Jbeta primers. Assay: immunoSEQ multiplex PCR; the TCRdb copy retains only in-frame clones and omits some. This sample has 100,000 to 150,000 clones; roughly a tenth occur once, and the top ten carry about 4.6%. The germline V gene encodes CDR1 LNHDA and CDR2 SQIVND (reference sequence). This CDR3 comprises 14 residues.

Sequencing input: PBMCs. The chain combines TRBV19 with TRBJ1-2; a possible D gene is TRBD1 (5 bases). This receptor was taken from a young woman in good health and CMV-seropositive. Here the CDR3 DNA reads TGTGCCAGTAGTATAGCACCCAATTCGCGGGGCTACACCTTT. This encodes CASSIAPNSRGYTF.